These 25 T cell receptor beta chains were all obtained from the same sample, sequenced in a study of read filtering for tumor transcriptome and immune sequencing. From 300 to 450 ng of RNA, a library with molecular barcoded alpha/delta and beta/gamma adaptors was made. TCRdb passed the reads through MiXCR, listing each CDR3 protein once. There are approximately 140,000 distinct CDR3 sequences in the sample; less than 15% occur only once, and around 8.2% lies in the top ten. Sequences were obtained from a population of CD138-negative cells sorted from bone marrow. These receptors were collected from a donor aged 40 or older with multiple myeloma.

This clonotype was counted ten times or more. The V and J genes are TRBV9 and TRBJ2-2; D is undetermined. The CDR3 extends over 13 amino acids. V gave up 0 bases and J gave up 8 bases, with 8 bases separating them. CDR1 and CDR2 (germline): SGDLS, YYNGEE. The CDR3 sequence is CASSVEAGGELFF. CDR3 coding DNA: TGTGCCAGCAGCGTAGAGGCCGGAGGGGAGCTGTTTTTT.

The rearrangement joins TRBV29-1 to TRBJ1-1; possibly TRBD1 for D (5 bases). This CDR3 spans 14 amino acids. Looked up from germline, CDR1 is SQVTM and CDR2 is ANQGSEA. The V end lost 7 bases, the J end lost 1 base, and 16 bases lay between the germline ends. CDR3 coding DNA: TGCAGCGGTAGGGGAGGGCGATGGAACACTGAAGCTTTCTTT. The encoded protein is CSGRGGRWNTEAFF.

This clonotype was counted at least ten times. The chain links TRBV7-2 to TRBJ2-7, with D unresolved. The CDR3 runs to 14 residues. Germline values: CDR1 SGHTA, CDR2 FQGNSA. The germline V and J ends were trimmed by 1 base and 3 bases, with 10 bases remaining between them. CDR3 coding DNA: TGTGCCAGCAGCTTAGGCCCAGAGTTCTACGAGCAGTACTTC. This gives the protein CASSLGPEFYEQYF.

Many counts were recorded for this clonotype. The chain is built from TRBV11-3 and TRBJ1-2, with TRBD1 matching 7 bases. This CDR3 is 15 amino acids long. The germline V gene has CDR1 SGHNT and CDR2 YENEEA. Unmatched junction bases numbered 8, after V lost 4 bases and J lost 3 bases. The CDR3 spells CASSSTTRGYYGYTF. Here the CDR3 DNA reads TGTGCCAGCAGCTCAACGACCAGGGGGTACTATGGCTACACCTTC.

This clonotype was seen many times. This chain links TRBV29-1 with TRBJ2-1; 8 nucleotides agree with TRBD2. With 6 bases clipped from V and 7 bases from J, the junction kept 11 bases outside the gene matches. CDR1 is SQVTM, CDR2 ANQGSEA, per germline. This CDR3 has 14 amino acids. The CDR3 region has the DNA TGCAGCGTGCTGGGGCTAGCGGGTTATAATGAGCAGTTCTTC. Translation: CSVLGLAGYNEQFF.

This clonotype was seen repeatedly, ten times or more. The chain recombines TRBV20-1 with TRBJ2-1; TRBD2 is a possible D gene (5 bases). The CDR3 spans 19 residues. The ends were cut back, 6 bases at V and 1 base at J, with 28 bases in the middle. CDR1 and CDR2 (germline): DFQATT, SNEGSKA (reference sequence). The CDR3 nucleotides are TGCAGTGCCGACATCGATCGGTTGGCGGGCTATGGTTCCTACAATGAGCAGTTCTTC. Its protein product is CSADIDRLAGYGSYNEQFF.

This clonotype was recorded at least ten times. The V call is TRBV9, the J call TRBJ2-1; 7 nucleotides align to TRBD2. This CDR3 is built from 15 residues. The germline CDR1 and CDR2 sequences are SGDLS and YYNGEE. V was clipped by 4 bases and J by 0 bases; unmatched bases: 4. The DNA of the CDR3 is TGTGCCAGCAGCTTAATAGCGGGCTCCTACAATGAGCAGTTCTTC. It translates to CASSLIAGSYNEQFF.

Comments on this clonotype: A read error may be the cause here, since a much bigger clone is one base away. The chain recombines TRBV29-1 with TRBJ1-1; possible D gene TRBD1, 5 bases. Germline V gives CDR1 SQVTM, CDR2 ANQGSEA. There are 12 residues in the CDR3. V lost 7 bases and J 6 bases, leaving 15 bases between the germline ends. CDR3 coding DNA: TGCAGCGCTTCCAGGGAAGGGTCTGAAGCTTTCTTT. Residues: CSASREGSEAFF.

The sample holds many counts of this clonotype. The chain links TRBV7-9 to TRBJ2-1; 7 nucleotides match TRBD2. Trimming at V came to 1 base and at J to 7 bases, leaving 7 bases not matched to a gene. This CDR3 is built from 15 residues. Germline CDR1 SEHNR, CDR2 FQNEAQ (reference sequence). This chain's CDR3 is CASSLVAGDGNEQFF. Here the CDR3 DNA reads TGTGCCAGCAGCTTAGTGGCGGGGGACGGGAATGAGCAGTTCTTC.

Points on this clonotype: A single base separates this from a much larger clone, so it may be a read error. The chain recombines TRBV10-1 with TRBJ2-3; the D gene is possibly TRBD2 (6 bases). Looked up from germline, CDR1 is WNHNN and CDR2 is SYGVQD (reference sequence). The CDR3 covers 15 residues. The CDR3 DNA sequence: TGCGCCAGCAGTGATCGAGCGGAGGGCACAGGTACGCAGTATTTT. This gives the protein CASSDRAEGTGTQYF.

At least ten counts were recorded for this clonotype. CDR3 DNA: TGCAGTGCTAGAGATCTGTCTAGCGGGAATACCGCGATATACAATGAGCAGTTCTTC. Residues: CSARDLSSGNTAIYNEQFF. The chain is built from TRBV20-1 and TRBJ2-1; 9 bases map to TRBD2. Trimming took 0 bases from V and 4 from J; bases not matched to a gene: 16. The CDR3 covers 19 residues. Germline V gives CDR1 DFQATT, CDR2 SNEGSKA (reference sequence).

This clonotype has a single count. The CDR3 DNA reads TGTGCCAGCAGCTTCGGGACTAGCGGGTACAATGAGCAGTTCTTC. Translated: CASSFGTSGYNEQFF. J is TRBJ2-1 and V is TRBV11-2; 12 positions agree with TRBD2. V was clipped by 3 bases and J by 4 bases; unmatched bases: 1. CDR3 length equals 15 residues. Germline CDR1 SGHAT, CDR2 FQNNGV. The variable domain in full, completed from reference TRBV11-2 and TRBJ2-1, reads EAGVAQSPRYKIIEKRQSVAFWCNPISGHATLYWYQQILGQGPKLLIQFQNNGVVDDSQLPKDRFSAERLKGVDSTLKIQPAKLEDSAVYLCASSFGTSGYNEQFFGPGTRLTVL.

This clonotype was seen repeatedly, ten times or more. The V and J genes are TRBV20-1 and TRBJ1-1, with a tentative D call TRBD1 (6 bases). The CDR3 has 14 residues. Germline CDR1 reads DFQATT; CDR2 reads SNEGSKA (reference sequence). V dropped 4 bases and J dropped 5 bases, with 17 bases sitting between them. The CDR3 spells CSATGGQSRTEAFF. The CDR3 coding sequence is TGCAGTGCTACCGGGGGGCAGTCTCGAACTGAAGCTTTCTTT.

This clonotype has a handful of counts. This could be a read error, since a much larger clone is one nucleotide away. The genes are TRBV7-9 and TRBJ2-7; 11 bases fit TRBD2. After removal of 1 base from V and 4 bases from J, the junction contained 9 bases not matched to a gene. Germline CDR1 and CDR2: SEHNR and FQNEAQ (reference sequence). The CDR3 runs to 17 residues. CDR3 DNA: TGTGCCAGCAGCTTAGTAGCTAGCGGGAGGCCGGCGTACGAGCAGTACTTC. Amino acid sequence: CASSLVASGRPAYEQYF.

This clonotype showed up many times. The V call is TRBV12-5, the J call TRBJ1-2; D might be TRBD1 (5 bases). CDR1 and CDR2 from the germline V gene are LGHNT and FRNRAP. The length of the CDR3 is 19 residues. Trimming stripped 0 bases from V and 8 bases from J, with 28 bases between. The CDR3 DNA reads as TGTGCTAGTGGTTTGGTACCGCCGCGCCCGGACGGGGGTATGGGCGGCTACACCTTC. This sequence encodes CASGLVPPRPDGGMGGYTF.

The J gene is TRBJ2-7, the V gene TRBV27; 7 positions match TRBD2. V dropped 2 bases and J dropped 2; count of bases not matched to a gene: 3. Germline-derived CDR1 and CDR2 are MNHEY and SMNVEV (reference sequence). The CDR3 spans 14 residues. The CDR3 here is CASSLREGAYEQYF. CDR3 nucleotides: TGTGCCAGCAGTTTAAGGGAGGGCGCCTACGAGCAGTACTTC.

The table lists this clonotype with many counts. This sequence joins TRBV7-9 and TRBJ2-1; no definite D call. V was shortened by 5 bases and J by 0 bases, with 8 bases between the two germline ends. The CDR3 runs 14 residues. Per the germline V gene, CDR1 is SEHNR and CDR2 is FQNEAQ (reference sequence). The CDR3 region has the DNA TGTGCCAGCAGCGTGGCAGACTCCTACAATGAGCAGTTCTTC. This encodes CASSVADSYNEQFF.

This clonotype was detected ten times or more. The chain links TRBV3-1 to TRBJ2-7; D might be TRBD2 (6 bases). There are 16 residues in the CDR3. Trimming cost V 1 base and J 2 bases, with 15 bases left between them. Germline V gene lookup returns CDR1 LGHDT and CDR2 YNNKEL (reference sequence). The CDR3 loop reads CASSQAQRGGTYEQYF. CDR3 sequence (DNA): TGTGCCAGCAGCCAAGCTCAAAGAGGAGGGACCTACGAGCAGTACTTC.

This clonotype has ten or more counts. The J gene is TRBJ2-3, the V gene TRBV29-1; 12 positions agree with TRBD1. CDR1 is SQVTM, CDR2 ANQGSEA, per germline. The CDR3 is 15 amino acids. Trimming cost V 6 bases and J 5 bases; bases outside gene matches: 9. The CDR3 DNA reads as TGCAGCGTATTACACCGGGACAGGGGGCGAGATACGCAGTATTTT. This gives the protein CSVLHRDRGRDTQYF.

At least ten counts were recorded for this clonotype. This CDR3 is CSVEDRAGGPNEQFF. CDR3 DNA: TGCAGCGTTGAAGATCGTGCGGGAGGGCCCAATGAGCAGTTCTTC. This chain connects TRBV29-1 to TRBJ2-1, with 9 bases that match TRBD2. The germline gives CDR1 SQVTM, CDR2 ANQGSEA. V lost 0 bases and J lost 6; bases outside the gene matches: 6. The CDR3 consists of 15 residues.

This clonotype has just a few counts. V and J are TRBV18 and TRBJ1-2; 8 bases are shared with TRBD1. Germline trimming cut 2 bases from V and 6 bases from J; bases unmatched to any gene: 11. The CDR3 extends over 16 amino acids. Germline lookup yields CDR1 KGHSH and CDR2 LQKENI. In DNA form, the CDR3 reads TGTGCCAGCTCACCAAGGGGGATCAGGGGACAGGATGGCTACACCTTC. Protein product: CASSPRGIRGQDGYTF. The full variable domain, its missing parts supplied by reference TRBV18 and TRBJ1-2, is NAGVMQNPRHLVRRRGQEARLRCSPMKGHSHVYWYRQLPEEGLKFMVYLQKENIIDESGMPKERFSAEFPKEGPSILRIQQVVRGDSAAYFCASSPRGIRGQDGYTFGSGTRLTVV.

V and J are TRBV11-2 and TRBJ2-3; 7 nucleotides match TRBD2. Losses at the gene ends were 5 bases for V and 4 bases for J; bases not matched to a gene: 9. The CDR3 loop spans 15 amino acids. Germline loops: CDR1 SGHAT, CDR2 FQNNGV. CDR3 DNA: TGTGCCAGCAGCCTTCTAGCGGCCTTCGCAGATACGCAGTATTTT. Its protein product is CASSLLAAFADTQYF.

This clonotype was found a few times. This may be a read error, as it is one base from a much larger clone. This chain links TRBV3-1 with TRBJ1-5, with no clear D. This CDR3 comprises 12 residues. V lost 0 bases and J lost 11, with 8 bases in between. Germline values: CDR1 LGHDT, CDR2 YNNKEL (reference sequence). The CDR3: CASSQDPGSQHF. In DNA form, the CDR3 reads TGTGCCAGCAGCCAAGACCCGGGGTCCCAGCATTTT.

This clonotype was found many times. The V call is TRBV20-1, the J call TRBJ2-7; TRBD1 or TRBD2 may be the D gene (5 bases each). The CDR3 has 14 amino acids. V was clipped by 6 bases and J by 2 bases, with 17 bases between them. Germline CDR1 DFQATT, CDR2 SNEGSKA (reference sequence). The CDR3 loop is CSAPAGARPYEQYF. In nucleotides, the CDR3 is TGCAGTGCACCGGCCGGGGCTCGTCCCTACGAGCAGTACTTC.

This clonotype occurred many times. Here the CDR3 reads CASSRTGDHSNQPQHF. As DNA, the CDR3 is TGTGCCAGCAGCAGGACAGGGGACCATAGCAATCAGCCCCAGCATTTT. The chain couples TRBV5-6 to TRBJ1-5, with 9 bases fitting TRBD1. Per the germline V gene, CDR1 is SGHDT and CDR2 is YYEEEE. The CDR3 sequence is 16 residues long. V shed 4 bases and J 0 bases; nucleotides not matched to a gene: 5.